The clone carrying this TCR beta chain occurred many times. Its specificity is not known. This entry comes from a study of response to subunit inactivated influenza vaccine. General study results and limits: Authors suggested few new T cells are recruited by each seasonal influenza vaccination.

TCRdb independently ran MiXCR on the RT-PCR reads; one entry per CDR3 protein. This sample has around 490,000 distinct CDR3 sequences; around 8% occur once, and the top ten carry over 10%. Trimming removed 5 bases from V and 9 bases from J; junction bases left unmatched: 7. The CDR3 has 12 amino acids. The V gene's germline CDR1 is DFQATT and CDR2 SNEGSKA (reference sequence). The specimen comprised PBMCs from blood, sampled 23 to 25 months after vaccination. This chain joins TRBV20-1 and TRBJ1-5; TRBD1 matches at 7 bases. The clonotype comes from a man in his fifties or sixties who received an inactivated influenza vaccine. The CDR3 nucleotides are TGCAGTGCTTGGACAGGCCTGGGGCCCCAGCATTTT. Translation gives CSAWTGLGPQHF.